The sequence of this TCR beta chain was determined in a study of blood T cell repertoires in COVID-19. As for the study in general: The analysed material was cDNA or gDNA that came from T cells, B-cell-depleted T cells, or PBMCs.

The repertoire was sequenced with immunoSEQ multiplex PCR; TCRdb's copy has only in-frame clones and lacks some. The sample records approximately 290,000 clones, about 86% being singletons. Seattle enrolled patients during active infection and tracked them longitudinally. CDR1 SEHNR and CDR2 FQNEAQ come from the germline V gene (reference sequence). The germline V and J ends were trimmed by 1 base and 0 bases, with 13 bases remaining between them. The CDR3 is made up of 17 amino acids. V and J are TRBV7-9 and TRBJ1-5; D is possibly TRBD1 (5 bases). What was sequenced was peripheral blood. This sequence was found in a person aged 70 to 85 with COVID-19, enrolled during active disease. DNA for the CDR3: TGTGCCAGCAGCTTAGTACCGGGGGGGGGTAGCAATCAGCCCCAGCATTTT. The encoded protein is CASSLVPGGGSNQPQHF.